This TCR beta chain was found in a study of cytomegalovirus exposure and HLA in healthy donors. Study conclusions and caveats: CMV serostatus was the only immune exposure information that was available.

With 2 bases removed from V and 6 bases from J, the gap between germline ends came to 11 bases. This CDR3 comprises 15 residues. Germline CDR1 is SGHTA and CDR2 is FQGNSA. Worth noting for this clone: Its matching antigen is unknown.

13 Jbeta primers and 60 Vbeta primers were used for the PCR. Clones were sequenced by immunoSEQ multiplex PCR, and TCRdb holds only the in-frame ones, with some missing. The sample shows 150,000 to 200,000 clones, roughly 83% of them seen only once. The gene calls are TRBV7-2 and TRBJ1-6, with TRBD1 as a possible D gene (6 bases). This sequence was found in a woman between 45 and 65 years old in good health and CMV-seronegative. Material for sequencing was PBMCs. CDR3 sequence reads: CASSLTWDTNSPLHF. CDR3 coding DNA: TGTGCCAGCAGCTTAACCTGGGACACTAATTCACCCCTCCACTTT.